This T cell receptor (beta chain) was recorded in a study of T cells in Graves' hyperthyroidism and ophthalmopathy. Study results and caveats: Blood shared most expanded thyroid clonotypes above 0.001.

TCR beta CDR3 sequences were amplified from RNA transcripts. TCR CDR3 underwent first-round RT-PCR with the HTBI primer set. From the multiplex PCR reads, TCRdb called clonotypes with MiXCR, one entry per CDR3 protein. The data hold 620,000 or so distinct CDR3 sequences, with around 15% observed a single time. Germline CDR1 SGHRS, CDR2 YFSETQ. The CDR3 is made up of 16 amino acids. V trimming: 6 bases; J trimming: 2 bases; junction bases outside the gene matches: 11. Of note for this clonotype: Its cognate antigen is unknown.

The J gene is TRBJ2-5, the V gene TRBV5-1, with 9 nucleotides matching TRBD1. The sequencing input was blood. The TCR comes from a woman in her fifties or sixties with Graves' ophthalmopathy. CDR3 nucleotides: TGCGCCAGCACAACTGCCGGGACAGGGATACAAGAGACCCAGTACTTC. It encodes CASTTAGTGIQETQYF.